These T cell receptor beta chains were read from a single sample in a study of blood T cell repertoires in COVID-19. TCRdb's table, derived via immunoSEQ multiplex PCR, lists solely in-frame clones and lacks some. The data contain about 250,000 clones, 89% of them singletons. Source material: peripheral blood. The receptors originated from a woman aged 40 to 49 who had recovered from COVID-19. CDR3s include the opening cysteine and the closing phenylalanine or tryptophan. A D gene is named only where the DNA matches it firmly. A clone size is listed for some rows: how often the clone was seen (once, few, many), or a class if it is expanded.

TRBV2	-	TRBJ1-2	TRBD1	TGTGCCAGCAGCGGGGGACAGGACTATGGCTACACCTTC	CASSGGQDYGYTF
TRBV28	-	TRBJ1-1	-	TGTGCCAGCACGAGGGAGGGGACTGAAGCTTTCTTT	CASTREGTEAFF
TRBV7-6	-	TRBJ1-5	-	TGTGCCAGCAGTCCAGGAAGGGGGGGGAGCAATCAGCCCCAGCATTTT	CASSPGRGGSNQPQHF
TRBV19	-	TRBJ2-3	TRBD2	TGTGCCAGTAGTAGCGGACTAGCGGGAGGTGGCACAGATACGCAGTATTTT	CASSSGLAGGGTDTQYF
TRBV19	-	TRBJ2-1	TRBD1	TGTGCCAGTAGTATGAAGAGGGGGCAGGGGGAGCAGTTCTTC	CASSMKRGQGEQFF
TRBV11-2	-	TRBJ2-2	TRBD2	TGTGCCAGCAGCTTTTTATCCGGGGGGGCGAACACCGGGGAGCTGTTTTTT	CASSFLSGGANTGELFF
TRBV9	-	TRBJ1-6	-	TGTGCCAGCAACTCCAGGGATTCACCCCTCCACTTT	CASNSRDSPLHF
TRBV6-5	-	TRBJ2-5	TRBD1	TGTGCCAGCAGTTACAGGGGACAGGACCCCTTGGAGACCCAGTACTTC	CASSYRGQDPLETQYF
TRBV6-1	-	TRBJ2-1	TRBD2	TGTGCCAGCAGTGAACGCGCGGGAGTCATCAATGAGCAGTTCTTC	CASSERAGVINEQFF
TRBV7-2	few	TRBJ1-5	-	TGTGCCAGCAGCTTCACAGGTAGCAATCAGCCCCAGCATTTT	CASSFTGSNQPQHF
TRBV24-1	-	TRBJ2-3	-	TGTGCCACCAGTGATCCTCTAAGTCGGTATTTTACGCAGTATTTT	CATSDPLSRYFTQYF
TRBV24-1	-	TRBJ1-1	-	TGTGCCACCCAGGGGAACACTGAAGCTTTCTTT	CATQGNTEAFF
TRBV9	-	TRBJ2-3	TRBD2	TGTGCCAGCAGCGTAGAGCCTAGCGGGGGCCTCACAGATACGCAGTATTTT	CASSVEPSGGLTDTQYF
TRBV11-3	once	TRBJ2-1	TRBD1	TGTGCCAGCACCCTGGACAGGGGATGGAATGAGCAGTTCTTC	CASTLDRGWNEQFF
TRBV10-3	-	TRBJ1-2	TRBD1	TGTGCCATCTCCGGGACAGACTATGGCTACACCTTC	CAISGTDYGYTF
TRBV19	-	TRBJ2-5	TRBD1	TGTGCCAGTGTTGGGACAGGGGGAGGAGAGACCCAGTACTTC	CASVGTGGGETQYF
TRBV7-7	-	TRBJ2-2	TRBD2	TGTGCCAGCAGCATGGGGCGGGGGTACACCGGGGAGCTGTTTTTT	CASSMGRGYTGELFF
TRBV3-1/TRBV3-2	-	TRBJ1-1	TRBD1	TGTGCCAGCAGCCAATGGGACAGGGTCACTGAAGCTTTCTTT	CASSQWDRVTEAFF
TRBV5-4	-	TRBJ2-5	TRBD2	TGTGCCAGCAGCTTGGTTGGGACTAGCGGGACCCAGTACTTC	CASSLVGTSGTQYF
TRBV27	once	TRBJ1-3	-	TGTGCCAGCAGCCCGGGGGGTGGAAACACCATATATTTT	CASSPGGGNTIYF
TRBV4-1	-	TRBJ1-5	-	TGCGCCAGCAGCCAAGATCCGGGGGGGAGCAATCAGCCCCAGCATTTT	CASSQDPGGSNQPQHF
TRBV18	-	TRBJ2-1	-	TGTGCCAGCCTCGACAAGCTGTCATGGAATGAGCAGTTCTTC	CASLDKLSWNEQFF
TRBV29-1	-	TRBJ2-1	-	TGCAGGGCCGCCGGGTTTTATAGCCGAAATGAGCAGTTCTTC	CRAAGFYSRNEQFF
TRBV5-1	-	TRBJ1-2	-	TGCGCCAGCAGCTTGGCAGGCTATGGCTACACCTTC	CASSLAGYGYTF
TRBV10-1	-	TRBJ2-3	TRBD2	TGCGCCAGCAGTGGAACTAGCGGGGGGGTGGATACGCAGTATTTT	CASSGTSGGVDTQYF
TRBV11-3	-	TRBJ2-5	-	TGTGCCAGCAGCTTTAGTGGGCAAGCGGTGTACCAAGAGACCCAGTACTTC	CASSFSGQAVYQETQYF
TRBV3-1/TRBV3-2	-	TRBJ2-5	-	TGTGCCAGCAGCCAAGCTGGACTTTTGGAGACCCAGTACTTC	CASSQAGLLETQYF
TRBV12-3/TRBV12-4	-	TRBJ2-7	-	TGTGCCAGCAGCTATGGGCGTTACGAGCAGTACTTC	CASSYGRYEQYF
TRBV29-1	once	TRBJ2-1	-	TGCAGCGTTGAAGCGGGGAGTATTTACAATGAGCAGTTCTTC	CSVEAGSIYNEQFF
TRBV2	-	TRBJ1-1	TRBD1	TGTGCCAGCGGAAGAACAGGGGCTCCCGGTCCTGAAGCTTTCTTT	CASGRTGAPGPEAFF
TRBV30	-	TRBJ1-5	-	TGTGCCTGGAGTGGGACAGCTAGCAATCAGCCCCAGCATTTT	CAWSGTASNQPQHF
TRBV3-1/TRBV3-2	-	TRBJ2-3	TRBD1	TGTGCCAGCAGTCCGGGACAGGGGGCTAGCACAGATACGCAGTATTTT	CASSPGQGASTDTQYF
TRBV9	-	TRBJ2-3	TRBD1	TGTGCCAGCAGCGGACGGGACAGGGTGTACGCTCTGGATACGCAGTATTTT	CASSGRDRVYALDTQYF
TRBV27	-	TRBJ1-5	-	TGTGCCAGCAGCCAGACACTGAATCAGCCCCAGCATTTT	CASSQTLNQPQHF
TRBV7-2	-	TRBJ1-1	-	TGTGCCAGCAGCTTACTGGGGCAAAACACTGAAGCTTTCTTT	CASSLLGQNTEAFF
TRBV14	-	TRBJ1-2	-	TGTGCCAGCAGCCAACAACGGAACTATGGCTACACCTTC	CASSQQRNYGYTF
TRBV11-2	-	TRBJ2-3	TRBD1	TGTGCCAGCAGCTTAGTTACAGGGGGCCCCACAGATACGCAGTATTTT	CASSLVTGGPTDTQYF
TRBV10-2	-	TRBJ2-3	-	TGCGCCAGCAGTGAAGGGGGTGGGGATACGCAGTATTTT	CASSEGGGDTQYF
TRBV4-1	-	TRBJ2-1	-	TGCGCCAGCAGCCCACAGGGTAGCTCCTACAATGAGCAGTTCTTC	CASSPQGSSYNEQFF
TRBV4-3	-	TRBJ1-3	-	TGCGCCAGCAGCCAAATTTCTGGGGGCGCCTCTGGAAACACCATATATTTT	CASSQISGGASGNTIYF
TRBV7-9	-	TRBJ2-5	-	TGTGCCAGCAGCCCGTCGGTTCTCCAAGAGACCCAGTACTTC	CASSPSVLQETQYF
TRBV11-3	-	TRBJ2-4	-	TGTGCCAGCAGCTTAAGAGGGGGAGCCAAAAACATTCAGTACTTC	CASSLRGGAKNIQYF
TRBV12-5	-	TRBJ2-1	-	TGTGCTAGTGCCAGGAAAACCTCGAGGGGGGAGCAGTTCTTC	CASARKTSRGEQFF
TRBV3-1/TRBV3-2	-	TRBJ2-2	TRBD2	TGTGCCAGCAGCCCAGGGACTAGCGGGGCTGACACCGGGGAGCTGTTTTTT	CASSPGTSGADTGELFF
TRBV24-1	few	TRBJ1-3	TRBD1	TGTGCCACCAGTGACTCTCACGACAGGGGGAACACCATATATTTT	CATSDSHDRGNTIYF
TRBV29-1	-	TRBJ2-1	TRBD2	TGCAGCGTAGCCAGACTAGCGGGGGGCATCAATGAGCAGTTCTTC	CSVARLAGGINEQFF
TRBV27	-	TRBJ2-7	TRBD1	TGTGCCACCGCAACCCGAGACAGGGCCAAAAAACCCTACGAGCAGTACTTC	CATATRDRAKKPYEQYF
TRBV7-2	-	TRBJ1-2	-	TGTGCCAGCAGCTTAGAAGGGAGGGGCTATGGCTACACCTTC	CASSLEGRGYGYTF
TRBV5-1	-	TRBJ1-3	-	TGCGCCAGCAGCTTCCGCTTAGCGGGGGATGATGGAAACACCATATATTTT	CASSFRLAGDDGNTIYF
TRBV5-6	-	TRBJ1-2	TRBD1	TGTGCCAGCAGCTTGATGGGACAGGGAGGTGGCTACACCTTC	CASSLMGQGGGYTF
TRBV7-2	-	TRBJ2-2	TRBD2	TGTGCCAGCAGCTTAGCGGTTCTAGCGGGGTTTCAGACCGGGGAGCTGTTTTTT	CASSLAVLAGFQTGELFF
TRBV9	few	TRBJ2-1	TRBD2	TGTGCCAGCAGCGTAGTTGGGAGGGCCGCGGATGAGCAGTTCTTC	CASSVVGRAADEQFF